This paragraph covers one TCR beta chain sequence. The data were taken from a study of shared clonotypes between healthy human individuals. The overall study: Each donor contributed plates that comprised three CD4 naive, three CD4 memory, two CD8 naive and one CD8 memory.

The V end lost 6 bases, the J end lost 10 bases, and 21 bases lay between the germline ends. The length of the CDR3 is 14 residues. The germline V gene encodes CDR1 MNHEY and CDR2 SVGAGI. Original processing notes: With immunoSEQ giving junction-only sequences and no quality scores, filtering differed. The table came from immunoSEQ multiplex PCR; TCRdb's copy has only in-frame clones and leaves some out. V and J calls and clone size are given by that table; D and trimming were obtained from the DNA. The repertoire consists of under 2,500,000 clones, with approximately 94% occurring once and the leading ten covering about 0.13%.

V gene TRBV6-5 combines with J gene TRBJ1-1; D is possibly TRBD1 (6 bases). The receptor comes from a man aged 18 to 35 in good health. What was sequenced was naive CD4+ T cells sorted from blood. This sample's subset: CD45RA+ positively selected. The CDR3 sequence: CASSPLGTPGVAFF. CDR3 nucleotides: TGTGCCAGCAGCCCCCTCGGGACACCGGGAGTAGCTTTCTTT.